This T cell receptor (beta chain) was found in a study of identical twins. Whole-study results and caveats: Conclusions leaned on cross-sectional statistical analysis and did not track the same donors over time. One should note that invariant MAIT and iNKT cells could partly confound zero-insertion analyses.

Details on this clonotype: Its antigen remains unknown.

Using its own MiXCR run on the 5' RACE reads, TCRdb lists one record per CDR3 protein. Found here are more than 1.5 million distinct CDR3 sequences, more than 30% of them singletons; the top ten hold more than 0.25%. All donors comprised healthy Caucasians. This sequence originates from a newborn girl in good health. The source material was cord blood.

The CDR3 loop is CASSVDQGYEQFF. CDR3 in DNA: TGTGCCAGCAGCGTTGACCAGGGCTATGAGCAGTTCTTC. The chain couples TRBV5-4 to TRBJ2-1, with D perhaps matching TRBD1 (5 bases). Germline lookup yields CDR1 SGHNT and CDR2 YYREEE (reference sequence). V dropped 4 bases and J dropped 8 bases, with 13 bases sitting between them. The CDR3 length is 13 residues.